Sequencing of this T cell receptor beta chain was carried out in a study of monozygotic twins with inflammatory bowel disease. Germline CDR1 reads MNHNS; CDR2 reads SASEGT. The CDR3 has 14 residues. TCRdb derives one entry per CDR3 protein from the 5' RACE reads, leaving out DNA. The sample's table shows approximately 400,000 distinct CDR3 sequences. A remark on this clonotype: The antigen is not known.

Findings of the study overall: Any single strong signal or clonotype tied to IBD lacked support.

The chain links TRBV6-1 to TRBJ1-1; the TRBD1 assignment by TCRdb is unverifiable without DNA. Sequenced sample: blood. This TCR derives from a human donor with ulcerative colitis or Crohn's disease, or a healthy co-twin of an affected twin (not recorded which). CDR3 residues: CATPTGGLNTEAFF.